This TCR beta chain was identified in a study of human T cells and chemical hapten exposure. Attachment of unique molecular identifiers to individual cDNA molecules was performed in the library. TCRdb called the RACE reads again in MiXCR, with one record for every CDR3 protein. The sample has some 180,000 distinct CDR3 sequences; about 25% are singletons. Points on this clonotype: Its target is unknown.

General study results and limits: Healthy individuals' immune responses may differ from those of donors, who had alopecia.

Sample time point: patch test 3, about 24 weeks after DPC sensitization. Treatment reported: therapeutic diphenylcyclopropenone sensitization with weekly scalp DPC. People who gave samples had alopecia, were 18 to 70 years old, and were suitable for DPC. Deletions cut 6 bases from V and 6 bases from J, with 17 bases between. Germline CDR1 is MNHEY and CDR2 is SMNVEV (reference sequence). The CDR3 is made up of 14 amino acids. The rearrangement uses TRBV27 and TRBJ1-2; D not resolved. The TCR was taken from a woman in her forties with alopecia areata. Some clones in this sample may be carry-over from other donors' samples. The sequencing used whole blood, collected in connection with sensitization to the hapten diphenylcyclopropenone (DPC). CDR3: CASSSGGTRHGYTF. Here the CDR3 DNA reads TGTGCCAGCAGCAGCGGAGGCACCCGGCATGGCTACACCTTC.